This note documents a single T cell receptor beta chain sequence. The CDR3 spans 15 residues. The V gene lost 4 bases and the J gene lost 6 bases, with 14 bases spanning the gap. CDR1 and CDR2 (germline): SGHRS, YFSETQ. Study processing details: Nucleated cell number was recorded as an estimate derived from reference gene primer amplification. Assay used: immunoSEQ multiplex PCR; TCRdb lists only in-frame clones, some missing. That table furnishes V, J and clone size, whereas the DNA furnished D and trimming. The sample records 130,000 to 150,000 clones, around 81% being singletons. The data originate from a study of blood T cell repertoires in COVID-19. Study at large: Sites across the United States, Italy and Spain contributed samples from acute and convalescent COVID-19. Sources were T cells, B-cell-depleted T cells, or PBMCs; the material itself was cDNA or gDNA.

The chain is built from TRBV5-1 and TRBJ1-6; possibly TRBD1 for D (6 bases). Sample: peripheral blood. This receptor was taken from a woman between 40 and 55 years old with active or convalescent COVID-19. In DNA, the CDR3 is TGCGCCAGCAGCGCGACGACAGGAATTAATTCACCCCTCCACTTT. This encodes CASSATTGINSPLHF.